The 21 T cell receptor beta chains in this list originate from one sample, sequenced in a study of T cell responses to AZD1222 COVID-19 vaccine. Sequenced by immunoSEQ multiplex PCR; TCRdb stores in-frame clones only, minus some. The data show about 100,000 clones, roughly nine tenths seen once. The starting material was peripheral blood, obtained 28 days after the second AZD1222 dose. The origin of the receptors is an adult who received the AZD1222 COVID-19 vaccine.

V usage is TRBV21-1 and J usage is TRBJ1-5. TRBV21-1 is a pseudogene segment. This CDR3 is built from 14 residues. CDR3 DNA sequence: TGTGCCAGCAGCGGTGGTTATAGCAATCAGCCCCAGCATTTT. It specifies CASSGGYSNQPQHF.

CDR3 sequence (DNA): TGTGCCAGCAGCCTCCATGGGTCCGGATTATCCTACAATGAGCAGTTCTTC. Protein sequence: CASSLHGSGLSYNEQFF. The V gene is TRBV2, the J gene TRBJ2-1; D is undetermined. With 6 bases removed from V and 1 base from J, the gap between germline ends came to 19 bases. CDR1 SNHLY and CDR2 FYNNEI come from the germline V gene. This CDR3 has 17 residues.

This sequence joins TRBV6-5 and TRBJ2-3; D is possibly TRBD2 (5 bases). Germline V gene sequence: CDR1 MNHEY, CDR2 SVGAGI. V gave up 0 bases and J gave up 1 base, with 5 bases separating them. The length of the CDR3 is 14 residues. The CDR3 DNA reads as TGTGCCAGCAGTTACTCTAGCGGCACAGATACGCAGTATTTT. Amino acid sequence: CASSYSSGTDTQYF.

The rearrangement joins TRBV12-3 or TRBV12-4 to TRBJ2-7; tentatively, D is TRBD1 (6 bases). Trimming took off 6 bases at V and 5 bases at J, with 14 bases between the two ends. The CDR3 is 13 amino acids. This CDR3 is CASRTTGVDEQYF. The CDR3 nucleotides are TGTGCCAGCAGAACGACAGGAGTCGACGAGCAGTACTTC.

A few counts support this clone. The rearrangement links TRBV5-5 to TRBJ1-5; D gene unclear. The germline gives CDR1 SGHKS, CDR2 YYEKEE (reference sequence). V lost 0 bases and J 3 bases, leaving 10 bases between the germline ends. The CDR3 covers 15 residues. For the CDR3, the DNA is TGTGCCAGCAGCTTGGATCCGGGCTCCAATCAGCCCCAGCATTTT. It codes for CASSLDPGSNQPQHF.

The V call is TRBV7-9, the J call TRBJ2-3; 8 bases match TRBD2. The CDR3 length is 18 residues. The trim removed 1 base at V and 2 bases at J, leaving 11 bases unmatched. Germline CDR1 is SEHNR and CDR2 is FQNEAQ (reference sequence). Here the CDR3 DNA reads TGTGCCAGCAGCTTAGTCCTCGGGAGGGTACTAATCACAGATACGCAGTATTTT. It codes for CASSLVLGRVLITDTQYF.

The chain is built from TRBV28 and TRBJ1-1; 11 bases agree with TRBD1. V was clipped by 8 bases and J by 6 bases; unmatched bases: 14. Per germline, CDR1 MDHEN and CDR2 SYDVKM. CDR3 length equals 16 residues. DNA for the CDR3: TGTGCCAGCTTAACAACCGGGACAGGGGGTCCCCCTGAAGCTTTCTTT. It codes for CASLTTGTGGPPEAFF.

The rearrangement links TRBV6-6 to TRBJ2-3; D gene ambiguous. Trimming cost V 7 bases and J 2 bases, with 13 bases left between them. There are 14 residues in the CDR3. From germline, CDR1 is MNHNY and CDR2 SVGAGI (reference sequence). The CDR3 DNA follows: TGTGCCAGCACAGCGCGCGTCCTCACAGATACGCAGTATTTT. Its protein is CASTARVLTDTQYF.

The chain employs TRBV6-5 and TRBJ2-3; D gene uncertain. This CDR3 comprises 11 residues. Germline lookup yields CDR1 MNHEY and CDR2 SVGAGI. The V and J ends lost 7 bases and 2 bases respectively, with 4 bases between them. CDR3 protein: CASKDTDTQYF. CDR3 sequence (DNA): TGTGCCAGCAAAGACACAGATACGCAGTATTTT.

This clone appeared once. The J gene is TRBJ2-1, the V gene TRBV2; 10 bases are a match to TRBD2. The germline V gene has CDR1 SNHLY and CDR2 FYNNEI. CDR3 length equals 15 residues. V shed 6 bases, J shed 3 bases, and the junction held 5 bases outside the gene matches. The CDR3 sequence is CASRSSGSGYNEQFF. CDR3 nucleotides: TGTGCCAGCAGATCTAGCGGGAGTGGCTACAATGAGCAGTTCTTC.

This clone has a single count. The chain employs TRBV6-5 and TRBJ2-5; 10 bases are a match to TRBD2. The trim removed 0 bases at V and 8 bases at J, leaving 9 bases unmatched. The CDR3 loop spans 16 amino acids. The germline CDR1 and CDR2 sequences are MNHEY and SVGAGI. The CDR3 protein is CASSYSLAGVGLTQYF. DNA of the CDR3: TGTGCCAGCAGTTACTCGCTAGCGGGAGTTGGTTTAACCCAGTACTTC.

The J gene is TRBJ1-4, the V gene TRBV19, with 10 bases that match TRBD1. The V segment lost 5 bases and the J segment 6 bases; nucleotides outside the gene matches: 3. The CDR3 length is 14 residues. Germline V lookup: CDR1 LNHDA, CDR2 SQIVND (reference sequence). The CDR3 sequence is CASSRQGADEKLFF. CDR3 sequence (DNA): TGTGCCAGTAGTCGACAGGGGGCGGATGAAAAACTGTTTTTT.

The chain joins TRBV28 to TRBJ2-5; D not resolved. The germline CDR1 and CDR2 sequences are MDHEN and SYDVKM. Trimming took 7 bases from V and 3 from J, leaving 21 bases between them. The CDR3 covers 16 residues. The CDR3 region has the DNA TGTGCCAGCAATACCCATGGCGGCCGCGCGAAAGAGACCCAGTACTTC. Its protein product is CASNTHGGRAKETQYF.

V gene TRBV7-2 combines with J gene TRBJ2-7; 9 bases line up with TRBD1. V was pared by 1 base and J by 3 bases, with 4 bases of the junction left unmatched. There are 15 residues in the CDR3. Looked up from germline, CDR1 is SGHTA and CDR2 is FQGNSA. The chain's CDR3 is CASSLEQGALYEQYF. DNA of the CDR3: TGTGCCAGCAGCTTAGAACAGGGGGCACTCTACGAGCAGTACTTC.

This chain joins TRBV2 and TRBJ2-1; D gene ambiguous. CDR3 size: 13 residues. Germline V gene data show CDR1 as SNHLY and CDR2 as FYNNEI. V gave up 1 base and J gave up 1 base, with 2 bases separating them. This CDR3 reads CASSEGSYNEQFF. CDR3 coding DNA: TGTGCCAGCAGTGAAGGATCCTACAATGAGCAGTTCTTC.

The chain employs TRBV2 and TRBJ2-1; D ambiguous. The V end was cut by 5 bases, the J end by 4 bases, with 9 bases between. The germline CDR1 and CDR2 sequences are SNHLY and FYNNEI. The CDR3 is 13 residues long. CDR3 region: CASSPGGYNEQFF. CDR3 sequence (DNA): TGTGCCAGCAGTCCTGGTGGGTACAATGAGCAGTTCTTC.

J is TRBJ2-1 and V is TRBV19; D is possibly TRBD1 (6 bases). Germline CDR1 is LNHDA and CDR2 is SQIVND (reference sequence). This CDR3 is built from 14 residues. Trimming stripped 2 bases from V and 6 bases from J, with 11 bases between. CDR3 sequence reads: CASSISRGSNEQFF. In nucleotides, the CDR3 is TGTGCCAGTAGTATAAGTAGGGGGAGCAATGAGCAGTTCTTC.

Note on this clone: Other DNA sequences of this sample code for an identical CDR3. This chain joins TRBV7-9 and TRBJ2-2, with D uncertain. Trimming cost V 3 bases and J 2 bases, with 1 base left between them. The V gene's germline CDR1 is SEHNR and CDR2 FQNEAQ (reference sequence). The CDR3 is made up of 12 amino acids. CDR3 in DNA: TGTGCCAGCAGCTTTAACACCGGGGAGCTGTTTTTT. Protein product: CASSFNTGELFF.

The V call is TRBV7-9, the J call TRBJ1-2, with no clear D. With 2 bases removed from V and 6 bases from J, the gap between germline ends came to 13 bases. Germline lookup yields CDR1 SEHNR and CDR2 FQNEAQ (reference sequence). CDR3 length: 14 amino acids. CDR3 amino acids: CASSLSGPSDGYTF. CDR3 DNA: TGTGCCAGCAGCTTATCCGGACCCTCGGATGGCTACACCTTC.

This sequence joins TRBV6-6 and TRBJ2-2; D gene uncertain. CDR1 is MNHNY, CDR2 SVGAGI, per germline (reference sequence). Trimming took 5 bases from V and 5 from J, leaving 21 bases between them. The CDR3 loop spans 17 amino acids. The CDR3 protein is CASSPLSSWLGTGELFF. CDR3 in DNA: TGTGCCAGCAGTCCCCTCTCTTCATGGTTAGGTACCGGGGAGCTGTTTTTT.

V usage is TRBV27 and J usage is TRBJ2-2, with TRBD2 matching 7 bases. The CDR3 totals 16 residues. Trimming took 1 base from V and 5 from J; bases not matched to a gene: 7. Germline loops: CDR1 MNHEY, CDR2 SMNVEV (reference sequence). Written as DNA, the CDR3 is TGTGCCAGCAGTTTATGGGGGGGAGGGAGGACCGGGGAGCTGTTTTTT. Translating gives CASSLWGGGRTGELFF.